This is a list of T cell receptor beta chains from one sample in a study of blood T cell repertoires in COVID-19. The assay was immunoSEQ multiplex PCR, and TCRdb's table has in-frame clones only and misses some. This table has roughly 50,000 clones, more than 80% appearing once. The sequenced sample consisted of peripheral blood. These receptors were collected from a human donor in a cohort sampled during active COVID-19. The CDR3 runs from the conserved cysteine through the conserved F or W. D genes are given only for firm matches. Clone size is not always given. Where it is, it says once, few, many or a class for expanded clones.

j_gene	abundance	len	d_gene	v_gene	CDR3aa	CDR3nt
TRBJ2-4	NA	14	NA	TRBV1	CTSPYGGLKNIQYF	TGCACCAGCCCCTATGGGGGCTTAAAAAACATTCAGTACTTC
TRBJ2-1	NA	15	TRBD1	TRBV27	CASSLQTGSGSEQFF	TGTGCCAGCAGCCTTCAGACAGGGTCGGGCAGTGAGCAGTTCTTC
TRBJ1-6	NA	14	TRBD1	TRBV11-2	CASSLTGGISPLHF	TGTGCCAGCAGCTTAACAGGGGGGATTTCACCCCTCCACTTT
TRBJ1-1	NA	12	TRBD1	TRBV29-1	CSVQTGRTEAFF	TGCAGCGTACAGACAGGGCGCACTGAAGCTTTCTTT
TRBJ1-4	NA	15	NA	TRBV18	CASSPQGRVSEKLFF	TGTGCCAGCTCACCTCAGGGTAGGGTCAGTGAAAAACTGTTTTTT
TRBJ2-3	NA	15	TRBD1	TRBV7-2	CASSVRTGRTDTQYF	TGTGCCAGCAGCGTGAGGACAGGGCGCACAGATACACAGTATTTT
TRBJ2-1	NA	12	TRBD2	TRBV6-5	CASKVTSGEQFF	TGTGCCAGCAAGGTGACTAGCGGGGAACAGTTCTTC
TRBJ2-2	NA	14	TRBD1	TRBV5-1	CASVGTGDPGELFF	TGCGCCAGCGTGGGGACAGGGGACCCCGGGGAGCTGTTTTTT
TRBJ2-7	few	15	TRBD1	TRBV27	CASSSLAGGFYEQYF	TGTGCCAGCAGTTCTTTAGCAGGGGGCTTCTACGAGCAGTACTTC
TRBJ2-2	NA	23	NA	TRBV5-1	CASSSSLSTNTLPGTRYHGELFF	TGCGCCAGCAGCTCCTCCTTGTCAACTAATACCCTACCCGGGACACGCTATCACGGGGAGCTGTTTTTT
TRBJ1-3	NA	16	NA	TRBV5-1	CASSLVSGSSGNTIYF	TGCGCCAGCAGCTTGGTTTCGGGGAGCTCTGGAAACACCATATATTTT
TRBJ2-1	NA	16	TRBD2	TRBV4-1	CASSQVGRGPRNEQFF	TGCGCCAGCAGCCAAGTTGGGAGGGGTCCTCGGAATGAGCAGTTCTTC
TRBJ2-1	NA	17	NA	TRBV5-6	CASSLLSAGSPTNEQFF	TGTGCCAGCAGCTTGCTTTCGGCAGGGTCCCCCACCAATGAGCAGTTCTTC
TRBJ2-1	NA	16	TRBD1	TRBV19	CASSFTGTGAWNEQFF	TGTGCCAGTAGTTTTACAGGGACAGGGGCTTGGAATGAGCAGTTCTTC
TRBJ1-5	NA	16	NA	TRBV7-8	CASSLVSGNSNQPQHF	TGTGCCAGCAGCTTAGTATCGGGTAATAGCAATCAGCCCCAGCATTTT
TRBJ2-7	NA	13	TRBD1	TRBV7-2	CASSSGQHYEQYF	TGTGCCAGCAGCTCGGGACAGCACTACGAGCAGTACTTC
TRBJ2-2	NA	15	NA	TRBV18	CASSPQEGNTGELFF	TGTGCCAGCTCACCTCAGGAAGGTAACACCGGGGAGCTGTTTTTT
TRBJ1-2	NA	16	NA	TRBV3-1/TRBV3-2	CASSQTTGNRHYGYTF	TGTGCCAGCAGCCAGACGACGGGAAACCGACACTATGGCTACACCTTC
TRBJ1-2	few	13	NA	TRBV29-1	CSVETARTGGYTF	TGCAGCGTTGAAACGGCGCGGACGGGAGGCTACACCTTC
TRBJ2-5	NA	19	TRBD2	TRBV3-1/TRBV3-2	CASSQEASGGEVYQETQYF	TGTGCCAGCAGCCAAGAGGCTAGCGGGGGGGAAGTGTACCAAGAGACCCAGTACTTC
TRBJ1-1	NA	15	TRBD1	TRBV5-4	CASSLRTGMNTEAFF	TGTGCCAGCAGCTTACGGACAGGGATGAACACTGAAGCTTTCTTT
TRBJ1-1	NA	15	TRBD1	TRBV2	CASSSNRGMNTEAFF	TGTGCCAGCAGTTCCAACAGGGGGATGAACACTGAAGCTTTCTTT
TRBJ2-1	NA	15	TRBD2	TRBV6-5	CASKRLAGFWNEQFF	TGTGCCAGCAAGCGACTAGCGGGGTTTTGGAATGAGCAGTTCTTC
TRBJ1-2	NA	15	TRBD1	TRBV6-8	CASSWTGPRGYGYTF	TGTGCCAGCAGTTGGACAGGCCCTCGAGGCTATGGCTACACCTTC
TRBJ2-5	NA	12	NA	TRBV10-2	CASSEESETQYF	TGCGCCAGCAGTGAGGAGTCGGAGACCCAGTACTTC
TRBJ2-1	NA	15	TRBD2	TRBV5-4	CASSLVQRGGNEQFF	TGTGCCAGCAGCTTGGTCCAGCGGGGGGGCAATGAGCAGTTCTTC
TRBJ1-5	NA	15	TRBD1	TRBV18	CASSPPGRGNQPQHF	TGTGCCAGCTCACCACCGGGCAGGGGGAATCAGCCCCAGCATTTT
TRBJ1-1	NA	15	TRBD1	TRBV18	CASSPGDSLNTEAFF	TGTGCCAGCTCACCGGGGGACAGTCTGAACACTGAAGCTTTCTTT
TRBJ2-1	NA	13	TRBD2	TRBV6-5	CASRGEGRVEQFF	TGTGCCAGCAGAGGAGAGGGGAGGGTTGAGCAGTTCTTC
TRBJ1-6	few	16	TRBD1	TRBV7-2	CASSSTADRGNSPLHF	TGTGCCAGCAGCTCGACGGCGGACAGGGGGAATTCACCCCTCCACTTT
TRBJ2-7	NA	15	TRBD2	TRBV3-1/TRBV3-2	CASSQSYAGGYEQYF	TGTGCCAGCAGCCAATCCTACGCGGGGGGTTACGAGCAGTACTTC
TRBJ1-5	NA	15	NA	TRBV2	CASVRTKNSNQPQHF	TGTGCCAGTGTCAGGACAAAAAATAGCAATCAGCCCCAGCATTTT
TRBJ2-5	NA	17	TRBD2	TRBV6-2/TRBV6-3	CASSYPGLALYQETQYF	TGTGCCAGCAGTTACCCGGGACTAGCTTTGTACCAAGAGACCCAGTACTTC
TRBJ2-7	once	18	TRBD2	TRBV4-3	CASSSGLAGGASSYEQYF	TGCGCCAGCAGCTCGGGACTAGCGGGGGGGGCAAGCTCCTACGAGCAGTACTTC
TRBJ2-5	NA	13	TRBD2	TRBV4-1	CASSSGVQETQYF	TGCGCCAGCTCTAGCGGGGTCCAAGAGACCCAGTACTTC
TRBJ2-1	few	15	NA	TRBV7-9	CASSLRDSMGNEQFF	TGTGCCAGCAGCTTAAGGGACTCAATGGGGAATGAGCAGTTCTTC
TRBJ1-3	NA	14	NA	TRBV11-2	CASSERSSGNTIYF	TGTGCCAGCAGCGAGAGGAGCTCTGGAAACACCATATATTTT
TRBJ2-3	NA	16	TRBD2	TRBV7-9	CASSITSGGRTDTQYF	TGTGCCAGCAGCATAACTAGCGGGGGCCGCACAGATACGCAGTATTTT
TRBJ2-5	once	16	TRBD2	TRBV7-2	CASSLYSAGAGVSQYF	TGTGCCAGCAGCTTATACTCAGCGGGCGCGGGGGTGAGCCAGTACTTC
TRBJ2-3	NA	15	TRBD2	TRBV27	CASSLQRGGTDTQYF	TGTGCCAGCAGTCTCCAGCGGGGGGGCACAGATACGCAGTATTTT
TRBJ2-2	NA	17	TRBD1	TRBV7-7	CASTSNAGTGVVGELFF	TGTGCTAGCACCTCCAACGCAGGGACAGGGGTGGTCGGGGAGCTGTTTTTT